The rows below give T cell receptor beta chains drawn from one sample of a study of blood T cell repertoires in COVID-19. TCRdb keeps only in-frame clones here, not all; method: immunoSEQ multiplex PCR. The sample contains roughly 71,000 clones, nearly 90% of which appear only once. Sequenced material: peripheral blood. Receptor source: a middle-aged man with acute or convalescent COVID-19. CDR3s include the opening cysteine and the closing phenylalanine or tryptophan. Each record gives: V gene, CDR3 protein.

TRBV4-2 | CASSRTGDNTEAFF
TRBV11-3 | CASSWGQAYEQYF
TRBV4-1 | CASSQSGQTTVSGQFF
TRBV4-2 | CASSQDRDRSDSNQPQHF
TRBV7-9 | CASSSNAGIWNTEAFF
TRBV7-8 | CASSRPGLGNEQFF
TRBV4-1 | CASSPQGAGVETQYF
TRBV28 | CASRRTGNTIYF
TRBV2 | CASSGLAGGYNEQFF
TRBV5-4 | CAKDNGGTEQYF
TRBV3-1/TRBV3-2 | CASSQSGQGTYEQYF
TRBV5-4 | CASSMTGDTDTQYF
TRBV28 | CATPVAGGPVGELFF
TRBV12-5 | CASGFPPGLADRKGTGELFF
TRBV4-2 | CASNRTSGGCEQYF
TRBV28 | CASSLVTGFGNTIYF
TRBV19 | CASSIYEGRYEQYF
TRBV30 | CAWTGKSGSPLHF
TRBV27 | CASSATGYTDTQYF